This T cell receptor beta chain derives from a study of T cells after yellow fever vaccination. Background on the study: It was SMART-Seq v4 Ultra Low Input that prepared the fractions with low cell numbers. Study-level points and caveats: Re-detected after boosting: most primary clones, more than 95% of CD4 and about 90% of CD8. CD4 and CD8 compartments shared a small share of clonotypes. The study found a weaker secondary response that peaked faster, day 5 versus 15.

In its sample, this clonotype was seen many times. Its matching antigen is unknown. TCRdb re-called the 5' RACE reads with MiXCR, one entry per CDR3 protein. The sample shows tens of thousands of distinct CDR3 sequences, about 7% of them seen only once. The V segment lost 1 base and the J segment 4 bases; nucleotides outside the gene matches: 4. This CDR3 has 15 residues. The origin of this receptor is a man in his thirties or forties who received the YFV17D yellow fever vaccine. The sample consisted of CD8+ T cells sorted from PBMCs, taken 15 days after the yellow fever booster vaccination. The chain uses TRBV12-3 or TRBV12-4 and TRBJ2-3; 8 bases line up with TRBD1. The DNA for the CDR3 is TGTGCCAGCAGTTTAGGGCAGGGGGCTTCAGATACGCAGTATTTT. This codes for CASSLGQGASDTQYF.